This T cell receptor beta chain derives from a study of cytomegalovirus exposure and HLA in healthy donors. PCR amplification relied on 60 Vbeta primers (plus 13 Jbeta primers). Assay used: immunoSEQ multiplex PCR; TCRdb lists only in-frame clones, some missing. The sample lists 140,000 to 150,000 clones; approximately 81% were seen once. This TCR derives from a woman between 40 and 50 years old in good health and CMV-seropositive. Sequencing was carried out using PBMCs.

CDR3 nucleotides: TGTGCCAGCAGTCTCCCCTCCCGGGTAACGCAGTATTTT. Translated: CASSLPSRVTQYF. The chain is built from TRBV27 and TRBJ2-3; D uncertain. V lost 5 bases to trimming and J lost 9 bases, with 15 bases between them. Germline values: CDR1 MNHEY, CDR2 SMNVEV (reference sequence). This CDR3 spans 13 amino acids.